What follows are 8 T cell receptor beta chains derived from one specimen sequenced in a study of cytomegalovirus exposure and HLA in healthy donors. With 60 Vbeta and 13 Jbeta primers, the PCR was carried out. Sequencing was performed with immunoSEQ multiplex PCR; in TCRdb, only in-frame clones are kept and a portion is missing. Of roughly 200,000 clones listed, more than 65% are singletons. The sequenced sample was PBMCs. Every receptor here comes from a man between 40 and 49 years old in good health and CMV-seropositive.

The chain joins TRBV5-6 to TRBJ2-7; 7 positions match TRBD1. Germline V gives CDR1 SGHDT, CDR2 YYEEEE. V gave up 4 bases and J gave up 4 bases; unmatched junction bases: 11. The CDR3 loop spans 15 amino acids. CDR3 DNA sequence: TGTGCCAGCAGCCTGACAGGGTTGAGGGAATACGAGCAGTACTTC. Its protein product is CASSLTGLREYEQYF.

The rearrangement joins TRBV15 to TRBJ2-1; D perhaps matches TRBD1 (6 bases). The CDR3 is 13 amino acids. Germline V gives CDR1 LNHNV, CDR2 YYDKDF (reference sequence). V was trimmed by 1 base and J by 6 bases, leaving 7 bases between them. The CDR3 nucleotides are TGTGCCACCAGCAGAGGAGGGGGCAATGAGCAGTTCTTC. This codes for CATSRGGGNEQFF. The full variable domain, rest sourced from reference TRBV15 and TRBJ2-1, is DAMVIQNPRYQVTQFGKPVTLSCSQTLNHNVMYWYQQKSSQAPKLLFHYYDKDFNNEADTPDNFQSRRPNTSFCFLDIRSPGLGDTAMYLCATSRGGGNEQFFGPGTRLTVL.

This chain uses TRBV5-8 with TRBJ1-2; no clear D gene. The CDR3 contains 14 residues. V shed 2 bases and J shed 3 bases, with 11 bases lying between them. CDR1 is SGHTS, CDR2 YDEGEE, per germline. The CDR3 loop is CASSFSGLDYGYTF. CDR3 bases: TGTGCCAGCAGCTTCTCAGGCCTTGACTATGGCTACACCTTC.

The chain links TRBV7-9 to TRBJ2-7; D is possibly TRBD1 (5 bases). The CDR3 runs to 12 residues. The germline V gene has CDR1 SEHNR and CDR2 FQNEAQ (reference sequence). V was clipped by 0 bases and J by 7 bases, with 7 bases between them. The CDR3 DNA sequence: TGTGCCAGCAGCTTAGCAGGACAAGAGCAGTACTTC. Encoded protein: CASSLAGQEQYF.

Here the CDR3 reads CASSFGDRVGEQYF. The CDR3 DNA sequence: TGTGCCAGCAGTTTTGGGGACAGGGTAGGCGAGCAGTACTTC. The gene calls are TRBV27 and TRBJ2-7, with 9 bases identical to TRBD1. Germline V gives CDR1 MNHEY, CDR2 SMNVEV (reference sequence). The CDR3 has 14 residues. With 3 bases clipped from V and 6 bases from J, the junction kept 6 bases outside the gene matches.

The rearrangement joins TRBV5-1 to TRBJ2-2; 8 positions agree with TRBD1. Germline assignment: CDR1 SGHRS and CDR2 YFSETQ. V shed 5 bases and J 5 bases; nucleotides not matched to a gene: 11. The CDR3 consists of 16 residues. DNA for the CDR3: TGCGCCAGCAGACCCCGGACAGGGAAGTTAACCGGGGAGCTGTTTTTT. Translated, it gives CASRPRTGKLTGELFF.

This rearrangement joins TRBV2 to TRBJ1-2; 8 bases fit TRBD1. This CDR3 has 16 residues. Germline CDR1 and CDR2: SNHLY and FYNNEI. V gave up 3 bases and J gave up 5 bases; unmatched junction bases: 11. CDR3 sequence: CASSDAGGVRGYGYTF. The DNA of the CDR3 is TGTGCCAGCAGTGATGCAGGGGGCGTTAGAGGGTATGGCTACACCTTC.

The chain joins TRBV11-2 to TRBJ2-1, with D tentatively TRBD2 (5 bases). Trimming cost V 1 base and J 7 bases, with 14 bases left between them. Germline CDR1 reads SGHAT; CDR2 reads FQNNGV. This CDR3 spans 15 amino acids. CDR3 bases: TGTGCCAGCAGCTTAGTCCTGGGAGCGGTAAATGAGCAGTTCTTC. This encodes CASSLVLGAVNEQFF.